These 7 T cell receptor beta chains were all obtained from the same sample, sequenced in a study of patients and donors after allogeneic stem cell transplantation. TCRdb analysed the RT-PCR reads with MiXCR anew, one entry per CDR3 protein. The sample consists of hundreds of thousands of distinct CDR3 sequences, 16% of them appearing once. The sequenced sample was blood, either unsorted or a sorted T cell fraction (not recorded which). The receptors were sampled from a human donor who was either an allogeneic HSCT recipient or a stem cell or donor lymphocyte infusion donor (not recorded which). It is not recorded whose cells these are; they may come from a transplant donor.

V gene TRBV3-1 combines with J gene TRBJ2-6; TRBD1 matches 7 bases. The germline gives CDR1 LGHDT, CDR2 YNNKEL (reference sequence). CDR3 length: 15 residues. V shed 3 bases and J 3 bases; nucleotides not matched to a gene: 2. The CDR3 nucleotides read TGTGCCAGCAGCCACCGGACAGGTGGGGCCAACGTCCTGACTTTC. This translates into CASSHRTGGANVLTF.

The rearrangement joins TRBV5-6 to TRBJ2-1; D might be TRBD2 (5 bases). Between the trimmed V and J ends, which lost 0 bases and 4 bases, there was a span of 8 bases. This CDR3 contains 14 residues. In germline, CDR1 is SGHDT, CDR2 YYEEEE. The CDR3 loop reads CASSLGREYNEQFF. The DNA of the CDR3 is TGTGCCAGCAGCTTGGGCCGGGAATACAATGAGCAGTTCTTC. Using reference TRBV5-6 and TRBJ2-1 for the parts outside the CDR3, the full variable domain is DAGVTQSPTHLIKTRGQQVTLRCSPKSGHDTVSWYQQALGQGPQFIFQYYEEEERQRGNFPDRFSGHQFPNYSSELNVNALLLGDSALYLCASSLGREYNEQFFGPGTRLTVL.

This chain links TRBV6-1 with TRBJ2-7; the D gene is possibly TRBD1 (6 bases). With 6 bases removed from V and 3 bases from J, the gap between germline ends came to 21 bases. Germline CDR1 is MNHNS and CDR2 is SASEGT. The CDR3 runs 16 residues. The CDR3 sequence: CASSALGAQRIYEQYF. The CDR3 DNA follows: TGTGCCAGCAGCGCTCTGGGGGCTCAAAGGATCTACGAGCAGTACTTC.

This clonotype has at least ten counts. The chain carries TRBV20-1 and TRBJ1-1, with TRBD1 as a possible D gene (5 bases). V lost 3 bases to trimming and J lost 7 bases, with 12 bases between them. The CDR3 length is 12 residues. Germline V gives CDR1 DFQATT, CDR2 SNEGSKA (reference sequence). The CDR3 loop is CSARTRGDEAFF. CDR3 nucleotides: TGCAGTGCTAGGACTCGGGGCGATGAAGCTTTCTTT.

This clonotype has more than one count but fewer than ten. This chain joins TRBV6-2 or TRBV6-3 and TRBJ2-5; TRBD1 might be the D (6 bases). Between the trimmed V and J ends, which lost 6 bases and 5 bases, there was a span of 16 bases. The CDR3 length is 14 residues. Per the germline V gene, CDR1 is MNHEY and CDR2 is SVGEGT. CDR3 residues: CASSRTVSWETQYF. CDR3 DNA sequence: TGTGCCAGCAGCCGGACAGTGTCATGGGAGACCCAGTACTTC.

The chain carries TRBV11-2 and TRBJ2-2, with TRBD2 matching over 8 bases. This CDR3 is 16 amino acids long. V was pared by 5 bases and J by 2 bases, with 7 bases of the junction left unmatched. CDR1 is SGHAT and CDR2 is FQNNGV in the germline V gene. DNA for the CDR3: TGTGCCAGCAGCCGGCTAGCGGGTGCAAACACCGGGGAGCTGTTTTTT. This sequence encodes CASSRLAGANTGELFF.

The chain links TRBV7-9 to TRBJ2-5, with D perhaps TRBD1 or TRBD2 (5 bases each). The CDR3 consists of 14 residues. V was shortened by 2 bases and J by 3 bases, with 10 bases between the two germline ends. Germline CDR1 is SEHNR and CDR2 is FQNEAQ (reference sequence). This chain's CDR3 is CASSLHGTEETQYF. The CDR3 region has the DNA TGTGCCAGCAGCTTACATGGGACGGAAGAGACCCAGTACTTC.